This is a list of T cell receptor beta chains from one sample in a study of blood T cell repertoires in COVID-19. Measured with immunoSEQ multiplex PCR; TCRdb has only the in-frame clones, and not every one. The table shows 240,000 or so clones, with roughly 79% occurring only once. The sequencing input was peripheral blood. The receptor source for this set is an elderly woman with COVID-19, enrolled during active disease. The CDR3 runs from the conserved cysteine through the conserved F or W. A D gene is named only where the DNA matches it firmly. Clone sizes are given selectively: once, few, many, or a class where the clone is expanded.

>TRBJ2-7|TRBV7-2|.|.
CASSPNLHEQYF
TGTGCCAGCAGCCCGAACTTGCACGAGCAGTACTTC
>TRBJ2-3|TRBV15|.|.
CATSRAEGFSDTQYF
TGTGCCACCAGCAGAGCGGAGGGGTTTTCAGATACGCAGTATTTT
>TRBJ1-2|TRBV2|.|.
CASSPGWVFSGYTF
TGTGCCAGCAGCCCCGGGTGGGTTTTCTCTGGCTACACCTTC
>TRBJ1-1|TRBV10-3|.|.
CAISDPSRPDTEAFF
TGTGCCATCAGTGACCCTAGTAGACCTGACACTGAAGCTTTCTTT
>TRBJ2-3|TRBV19|.|.
CASSFLGSTDTQYF
TGTGCCAGTAGCTTCCTCGGTAGCACAGATACGCAGTATTTT
>TRBJ2-7|TRBV4-1|.|.
CASSQGAENREQYF
TGCGCCAGCAGCCAAGGGGCCGAGAATCGGGAGCAGTACTTC
>TRBJ1-2|TRBV27|.|TRBD1
CASSLFRGLGYTF
TGTGCCAGCAGTTTATTCAGGGGGCTTGGCTACACCTTC
>TRBJ2-5|TRBV13|once|TRBD1
CASSRGTGLMETQYF
TGTGCCAGCAGCAGAGGGACAGGTCTAATGGAGACCCAGTACTTC
>TRBJ1-2|TRBV6-5|.|.
CASRLTAIPDGYTF
TGTGCCAGCAGACTGACTGCCATCCCCGACGGCTACACCTTC
>TRBJ2-5|TRBV18|once|TRBD2
CASSRGGAGGETQYF
TGTGCCAGCTCACGGGGCGGAGCGGGAGGAGAGACCCAGTACTTC